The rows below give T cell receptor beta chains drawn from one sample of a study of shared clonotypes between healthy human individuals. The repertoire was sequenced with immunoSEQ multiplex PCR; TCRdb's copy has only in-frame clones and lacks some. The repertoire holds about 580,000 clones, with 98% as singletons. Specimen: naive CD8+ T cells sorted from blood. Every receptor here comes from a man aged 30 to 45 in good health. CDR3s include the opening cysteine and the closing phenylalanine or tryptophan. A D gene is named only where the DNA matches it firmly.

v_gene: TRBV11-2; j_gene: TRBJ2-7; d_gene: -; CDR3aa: CASSADWDPGHEQYF; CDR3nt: TGTGCCAGCAGCGCGGATTGGGACCCAGGCCACGAGCAGTACTTC
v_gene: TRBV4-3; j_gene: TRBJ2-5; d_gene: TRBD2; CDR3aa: CASSQDGVGLARETQYF; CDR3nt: TGCGCCAGCAGCCAAGATGGGGTGGGACTAGCGCGCGAGACCCAGTACTTC
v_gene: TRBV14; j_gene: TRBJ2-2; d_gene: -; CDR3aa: CASSQDIQGWAGELFF; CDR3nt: TGTGCCAGCAGCCAAGATATTCAGGGGTGGGCCGGGGAGCTGTTTTTT
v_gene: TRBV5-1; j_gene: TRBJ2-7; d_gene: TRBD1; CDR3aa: CASSLGQGASYEQYF; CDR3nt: TGCGCCAGCAGCTTAGGACAGGGGGCCTCCTACGAGCAGTACTTC
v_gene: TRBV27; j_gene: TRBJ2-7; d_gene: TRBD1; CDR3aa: CASSFKGAAYEQYF; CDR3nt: TGTGCCAGCAGTTTTAAGGGGGCCGCCTACGAGCAGTACTTC
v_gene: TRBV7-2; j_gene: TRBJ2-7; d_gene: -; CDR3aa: CASSLAVTEQYF; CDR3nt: TGTGCCAGCAGCTTAGCGGTGACCGAGCAGTACTTC
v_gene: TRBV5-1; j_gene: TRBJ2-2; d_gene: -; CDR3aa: CATVDNTGELFF; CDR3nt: TGCGCCACCGTAGATAACACCGGGGAGCTGTTTTTT
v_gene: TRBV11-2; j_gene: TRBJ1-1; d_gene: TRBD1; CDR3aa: CASSARQGLDTEAFF; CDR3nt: TGTGCCAGCAGCGCAAGACAGGGTTTGGACACTGAAGCTTTCTTT
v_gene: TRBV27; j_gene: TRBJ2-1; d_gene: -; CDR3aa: CASSLRIRDNEQFF; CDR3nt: TGTGCCAGCAGTCTACGAATAAGGGACAATGAGCAGTTCTTC
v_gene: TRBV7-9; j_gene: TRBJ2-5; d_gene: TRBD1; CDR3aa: CASSPPDRAQTQYF; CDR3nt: TGTGCCAGCAGCCCTCCAGACAGGGCCCAGACCCAGTACTTC
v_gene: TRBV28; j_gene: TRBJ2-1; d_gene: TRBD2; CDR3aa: CASSSWASGRADEQFF; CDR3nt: TGTGCCAGCAGTTCCTGGGCTAGCGGGAGGGCTGATGAGCAGTTCTTC
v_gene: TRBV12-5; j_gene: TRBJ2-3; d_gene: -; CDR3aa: CASGPTRNTQYF; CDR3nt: TGTGCTAGTGGCCCAACCAGGAATACGCAGTATTTT
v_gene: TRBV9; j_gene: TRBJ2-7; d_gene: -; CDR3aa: CASSVYSTAQVYEQYF; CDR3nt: TGTGCCAGCAGCGTTTACTCCACAGCGCAGGTCTACGAGCAGTACTTC